There are many counts of the clone carrying this T cell receptor (beta chain). The antigen remains unidentified. These data are taken from a study of T-cell memory formation after mild COVID-19. Points from the study as a whole: Researchers could not confirm that second-wave clones peaking on day 37 targeted SARS-CoV-2.

TCRdb re-called the 5' RACE reads through MiXCR, storing one row per CDR3 protein. The sample has more than 250,000 distinct CDR3 sequences, about 20% seen once. CDR3 length: 14 residues. Germline V lookup: CDR1 LGHNA, CDR2 YNFKEQ. Trimming removed 2 bases from V and 2 bases from J, with 9 bases in between. The chain carries TRBV4-2 and TRBJ2-5, with D possibly TRBD2 on 5 matching bases. The clonotype originates from a man between 18 and 29 years old who had mild COVID-19 (a few samples of this study predate the infection). Cell type and time point are not known. Sequencing input: PBMCs or a T cell subset sorted from them (not recorded which). CDR3 sequence reads: CASSQPRGQETQYF. Written as DNA, the CDR3 is TGTGCCAGCAGCCAACCGAGAGGGCAAGAGACCCAGTACTTC.